This T cell receptor (beta chain) was captured by sequencing in a study of cytotoxic CD8 clonotypes in ibrutinib-treated CLL. Trimming left V 3 bases short and J 4 bases short, with 19 bases between. Germline CDR1 reads ENHRY; CDR2 reads SYGVKD. This CDR3 contains 17 residues. Assay: immunoSEQ multiplex PCR; the TCRdb copy retains only in-frame clones and omits some. The data show roughly 49,000 clones, roughly 83% seen once. The material was PBMCs, obtained after 24 months of ibrutinib treatment. This TCR came from a human donor with chronic lymphocytic leukemia. The chain couples TRBV10-3 to TRBJ1-5; unclear D gene. CDR3 sequence: CAISDNSGSPTNQPQHF. The CDR3 nucleotides are TGTGCCATCAGTGATAACTCCGGGTCCCCTACAAATCAGCCCCAGCATTTT.